The text below deals with one T cell receptor (beta chain). In the same sample, other DNA sequences code for this CDR3. The entry originates in a study of shared clonotypes between healthy human individuals. Some clones are missing from TCRdb's copy, which holds only in-frame ones; the method was immunoSEQ multiplex PCR. The data hold 400,000 to 600,000 clones, with roughly 95% observed a single time. The germline V gene encodes CDR1 SGHRS and CDR2 YFSETQ. Trimming left V 0 bases short and J 2 bases short, with 8 bases between. The CDR3 consists of 15 residues. The TCR sequence derives from a woman aged 25 to 39 in good health. Sample: naive CD4+ T cells sorted from blood. The sample's subset: CD45RA+ positively selected. The chain employs TRBV5-1 and TRBJ2-2, with D unclear. The CDR3 DNA sequence: TGCGCCAGCAGCTTGGAAGACTCAAACACCGGGGAGCTGTTTTTT. Its translation: CASSLEDSNTGELFF. Looking up the rest from reference TRBV5-1 and TRBJ2-2 gives the full variable domain: KAGVTQTPRYLIKTRGQQVTLSCSPISGHRSVSWYQQTPGQGLQFLFEYFSETQRNKGNFPGRFSGRQFSNSRSEMNVSTLELGDSALYLCASSLEDSNTGELFFGEGSRLTVL.